This T cell receptor beta chain originates from a study of metastatic and nonmetastatic thyroid tumors. TCRdb re-analyzed the PCR reads using MiXCR. This repertoire shows around 40,000 clones, approximately 13% found once; its top ten account for over 7.5%. This clone was detected many times. Its specificity is unknown. Before thyroid surgery, none of the patients had received any treatment. Trimming cost V 2 bases and J 3 bases, with 10 bases left between them. Germline V lookup: CDR1 MNHNS, CDR2 SASEGT. The length of the CDR3 is 14 residues. Overall study results and limits: TCR beta diversity was reportedly significantly higher in malignant thyroid tumors than benign nodules, in blood and tumor.

Sequenced input: blood. This clonotype was obtained from a female donor with papillary thyroid cancer or a benign thyroid nodule (not recorded which). Some clones in this sample may be carry-over from other donors' samples. J is TRBJ1-1 and V is TRBV6-1; the D gene is possibly TRBD1 (6 bases). The DNA of the CDR3 is TGTGCCAGCAGTGAACAGGGGTGGCACACTGAAGCTTTCTTT. Translating gives CASSEQGWHTEAFF.